This is a list of T cell receptor beta chains from one sample in a study of shared clonotypes between healthy human individuals. Repertoires were generated with immunoSEQ multiplex PCR, while TCRdb's copy carries only in-frame clones and drops some. The repertoire holds some 2,500,000 clones, with 90% to 95% as singletons. Input material: naive CD4+ T cells from PBMCs. The source of these receptors is a man between 18 and 29 years old in good health. Some clones in this sample may be carry-over from other donors' samples. CDR3s leave out the opening cysteine and the closing phenylalanine or tryptophan. The D gene is left open where the match is weak.

TRBJ1-2,TRBD1,TRBV6-5,ASSPYSTGDYGYT
TRBJ2-1,NA,TRBV29-1,SVAQRAFVGEQF
TRBJ1-5,NA,TRBV6-4,ASSRQSNQPQH
TRBJ2-7,TRBD2,TRBV27,ASGRPGTSKGQY
TRBJ2-7,TRBD1,TRBV5-1,ASQLGGQGSYEQY
TRBJ2-7,TRBD1,TRBV6-5,ASRPRQGSKEQY
TRBJ2-7,NA,TRBV28,ASSLIQGFGEQY
TRBJ2-4,NA,TRBV7-8,ASSPGSGHLAKNIQY
TRBJ2-7,TRBD1,TRBV18,ASSPGTVSYEQY
TRBJ2-7,TRBD2,TRBV2,ASGLPSGGGGEQY
TRBJ1-2,NA,TRBV11-2,ASSWGGEGYT
TRBJ2-1,TRBD2,TRBV27,ASSFLAGGPGNEQF
TRBJ2-5,TRBD2,TRBV18,ASSPEASGSTQY
TRBJ1-2,NA,TRBV29-1,SATEEPLGYGYT
TRBJ1-2,NA,TRBV29-1,SVGRGARGYT
TRBJ1-1,NA,TRBV5-6,ASSLLNPTGRRENTEAF
TRBJ2-3,TRBD2,TRBV18,ASSPWLAGGRTSTDTQY
TRBJ1-1,NA,TRBV28,ASSFMSGWNTEAF
TRBJ2-7,NA,TRBV6-5,ASSYPSIGTYEQY
TRBJ2-5,NA,TRBV18,ASSTTATNPETQY
TRBJ2-1,TRBD2,TRBV5-6,ASSTPGLAPYNEQF
TRBJ2-4,NA,TRBV6-1,ATDTADKNIQY
TRBJ2-1,TRBD2,TRBV13,ASSLAGLAGSNEQF
TRBJ2-3,TRBD2,TRBV28,ASSFKGPGLAGGYTDTQY
TRBJ2-2,TRBD1,TRBV18,ASSTDRGPTGELF
TRBJ1-2,NA,TRBV2,ASSPDGLPTD
TRBJ2-7,NA,TRBV28,ASSFLQGPYEQY
TRBJ2-7,TRBD2,TRBV5-1,ASSSSGGSYEQY
TRBJ1-1,NA,TRBV5-1,ASSFAYWAQGEAF
TRBJ2-1,NA,TRBV9,ASSVGLTHEQF
TRBJ2-1,TRBD2,TRBV9,ASSVLLAGINEQF
TRBJ2-5,NA,TRBV11-2,ASSQEQQETQY
TRBJ2-7,NA,TRBV21-1,ASSKGRGIVAYEQY
TRBJ2-7,NA,TRBV28,ASTWMVGSYEQY
TRBJ2-2,NA,TRBV28,ASSLTGRNTGELF
TRBJ2-5,NA,TRBV10-1,ASSEDVGIGRETQY
TRBJ1-2,NA,TRBV6-6,ASSPDRIGYT
TRBJ1-2,TRBD1,TRBV18,ASSQDRANYGYT
TRBJ2-3,NA,TRBV7-2,ASSIRFRVGGGTDTQY
TRBJ1-5,TRBD1,TRBV10-1,ASSEGTGGNQPQH
TRBJ2-3,NA,TRBV7-3,ASSLGTTGGTQY
TRBJ1-2,NA,TRBV28,ATNQVSAHARGYT
TRBJ1-1,NA,TRBV11-2,ASSLDLANTEAF
TRBJ2-4,NA,TRBV11-2,ASSPPLTGPKNIQY
TRBJ2-7,TRBD2,TRBV30,AWRLPGLEKYEQY
TRBJ2-7,TRBD2,TRBV28,ASRTSGYEQY
TRBJ2-7,TRBD1,TRBV27,ASRLTGDEQY
TRBJ2-2,NA,TRBV7-8,ASSLLILGLRNTGELF
TRBJ2-3,TRBD2,TRBV7-2,ASSVGLADHY
TRBJ1-5,NA,TRBV28,ASSSAAFQPQH
TRBJ2-3,TRBD2,TRBV4-2,ASSQQKLAGVFSDTQY
TRBJ1-5,NA,TRBV2,ASSELPQNQPQH
TRBJ2-1,NA,TRBV7-9,ASSWGLGTEQF